This T cell receptor beta chain was documented in a study of glioma-infiltrating T cells after dendritic cell vaccination. Study at large: Glioblastoma patients came from Phase I and II dendritic cell vaccination trials.

All glioblastoma patients lacked an isocitrate dehydrogenase mutation. Per the germline V gene, CDR1 is MNHNS and CDR2 is SASEGT. The V gene end was trimmed by 7 bases and the J gene end by 6 bases; junction bases not matched to a gene: 6. The CDR3 spans 13 residues. Primers: 60 V beta forward and 13 J beta reverse. Repertoires were generated with immunoSEQ multiplex PCR, while TCRdb's copy carries only in-frame clones and drops some. The profile covers fewer than 100,000 clones, with around 86% appearing a single time and approximately 15% taken by the ten largest. The TCR sequence derives from a human donor with glioblastoma. The rearrangement joins TRBV6-1 to TRBJ2-4, with 7 bases that match TRBD1. The source material was blood, sampled before dendritic cell vaccination. The CDR3 DNA reads as TGTGCCAGCACTCCGACAGGGATAAACATTCAGTACTTC. Its protein product is CASTPTGINIQYF.